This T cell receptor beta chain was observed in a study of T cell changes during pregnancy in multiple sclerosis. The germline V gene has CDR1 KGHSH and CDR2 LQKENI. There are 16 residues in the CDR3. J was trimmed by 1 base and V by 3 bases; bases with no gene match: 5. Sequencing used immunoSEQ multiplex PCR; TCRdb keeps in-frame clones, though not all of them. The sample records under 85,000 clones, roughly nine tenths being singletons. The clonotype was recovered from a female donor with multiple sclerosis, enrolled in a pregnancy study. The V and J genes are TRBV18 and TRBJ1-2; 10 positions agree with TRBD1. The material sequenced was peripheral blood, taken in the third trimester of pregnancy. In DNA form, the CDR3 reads TGTGCCAGCTCACCCGGGACAGGGGACCGTAACTATGGCTACACCTTC. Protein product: CASSPGTGDRNYGYTF.